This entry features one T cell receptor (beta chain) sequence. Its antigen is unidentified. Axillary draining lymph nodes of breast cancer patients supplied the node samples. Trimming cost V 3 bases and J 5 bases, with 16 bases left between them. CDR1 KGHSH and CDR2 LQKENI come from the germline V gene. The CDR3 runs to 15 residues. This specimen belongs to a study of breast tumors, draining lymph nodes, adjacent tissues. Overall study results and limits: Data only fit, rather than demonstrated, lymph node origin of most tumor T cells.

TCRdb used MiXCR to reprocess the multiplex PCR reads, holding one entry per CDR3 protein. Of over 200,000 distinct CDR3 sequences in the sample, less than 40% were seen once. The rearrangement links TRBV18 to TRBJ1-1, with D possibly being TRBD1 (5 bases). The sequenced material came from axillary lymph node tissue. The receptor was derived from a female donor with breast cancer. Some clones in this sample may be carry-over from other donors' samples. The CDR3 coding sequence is TGTGCCAGCTCACCGACCGTCGACAGAGAGACTGAAGCTTTCTTT. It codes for CASSPTVDRETEAFF.